This is a list of T cell receptor beta chains from one sample in a study of cytomegalovirus exposure and HLA in healthy donors. Here immunoSEQ multiplex PCR was the method, and the copy in TCRdb shows in-frame clones only, minus some. This sample has around 130,000 clones, with 89% found just once. The specimen was PBMCs. These receptors were taken from a man aged 25-45 years in good health and CMV-seronegative. CDR3s include the opening cysteine and the closing phenylalanine or tryptophan. A D gene is named only where the DNA matches it firmly. Size is omitted from some rows. Given values are once, few, many or a class for expanded clones.

J: TRBJ1-6
size: .
D: .
V: TRBV11-1
CDR3: CASSLYRAENSPLHF
DNA: TGTGCCAGCAGCTTATACAGGGCGGAAAATTCACCCCTCCACTTT

J: TRBJ2-1
size: .
D: TRBD1
V: TRBV6-1
CDR3: CASSEEWLNRGVYNEQFF
DNA: TGTGCCAGCAGTGAAGAGTGGTTAAACAGGGGAGTGTACAATGAGCAGTTCTTC

J: TRBJ1-6
size: few
D: .
V: TRBV7-2
CDR3: CASRGELHSSSPLHF
DNA: TGTGCCAGCAGAGGGGAATTACACTCCTCTTCACCCCTCCACTTT

J: TRBJ2-1
size: .
D: .
V: TRBV7-9
CDR3: CASSPGREVSYNEQFF
DNA: TGTGCCAGCAGCCCCGGCAGGGAGGTATCCTACAATGAGCAGTTCTTC

J: TRBJ2-3
size: once
D: TRBD1
V: TRBV4-1
CDR3: CASRSGQGATDTQYF
DNA: TGCGCCAGCAGAAGTGGACAGGGGGCAACAGATACGCAGTATTTT

J: TRBJ2-7
size: .
D: .
V: TRBV5-1
CDR3: CASSLGQYEQYF
DNA: TGCGCCAGCAGCTTGGGACAGTACGAGCAGTACTTC

J: TRBJ2-7
size: .
D: .
V: TRBV4-2
CDR3: CASSQDLTNNVLGEQYF
DNA: TGTGCCAGCAGCCAAGATCTGACGAACAACGTCCTAGGCGAGCAGTACTTC

J: TRBJ2-1
size: .
D: .
V: TRBV25-1
CDR3: CASVFLREQFF
DNA: TGTGCCAGCGTCTTCCTTCGTGAGCAGTTCTTC

J: TRBJ2-5
size: .
D: .
V: TRBV7-9
CDR3: CASSSQETQYF
DNA: TGTGCCAGCAGCTCACAAGAGACCCAGTACTTC

J: TRBJ2-5
size: .
D: .
V: TRBV5-1
CDR3: CASSFSNGETQYF
DNA: TGCGCCAGCAGCTTTTCTAACGGAGAGACCCAGTACTTC

J: TRBJ2-7
size: .
D: TRBD1
V: TRBV7-2
CDR3: CASSSRDRASYEQYF
DNA: TGTGCCAGCAGTTCGCGGGACAGGGCCTCCTACGAGCAGTACTTC

J: TRBJ1-2
size: .
D: .
V: TRBV27
CDR3: CASSFSTNYGYTF
DNA: TGTGCCAGCAGTTTTTCAACTAACTATGGCTACACCTTC

J: TRBJ2-3
size: .
D: TRBD2
V: TRBV7-7
CDR3: CASSSGGPADTQYF
DNA: TGTGCCAGCAGCTCGGGGGGGCCCGCGGATACGCAGTATTTT

J: TRBJ1-1
size: .
D: .
V: TRBV10-3
CDR3: CAAGGGVDIGAFF
DNA: TGTGCCGCCGGAGGAGGGGTCGATATTGGAGCTTTCTTT

J: TRBJ2-1
size: .
D: .
V: TRBV9
CDR3: CASTTSWGTYNEQFF
DNA: TGTGCCAGCACCACCTCGTGGGGCACCTACAATGAGCAGTTCTTC

J: TRBJ1-4
size: .
D: .
V: TRBV6-1
CDR3: CASSPDRRNEKLFF
DNA: TGTGCCAGCAGTCCCGACAGGCGTAATGAAAAACTGTTTTTT

J: TRBJ1-5
size: .
D: TRBD1
V: TRBV7-9
CDR3: CASSRDRGMPQHF
DNA: TGTGCCAGCAGCCGGGACAGGGGAATGCCCCAGCATTTT

J: TRBJ1-1
size: once
D: .
V: TRBV10-3
CDR3: CAISEGARTEAFF
DNA: TGTGCCATCAGTGAGGGGGCGCGCACTGAAGCTTTCTTT

J: TRBJ2-3
size: once
D: .
V: TRBV29-1
CDR3: CSVDADPTDTQYF
DNA: TGCAGCGTTGATGCGGATCCCACAGATACGCAGTATTTT

J: TRBJ1-2
size: .
D: TRBD1
V: TRBV7-2
CDR3: CASSYLTGIYGYTF
DNA: TGTGCCAGCAGCTACTTGACAGGGATTTATGGCTACACCTTC

J: TRBJ2-1
size: .
D: TRBD1
V: TRBV5-6
CDR3: CATRTGGLNEQFF
DNA: TGTGCCACCCGGACAGGGGGTTTGAATGAGCAGTTCTTC

J: TRBJ2-3
size: .
D: TRBD2
V: TRBV6-1
CDR3: CASSSGGETDTQYF
DNA: TGTGCCAGCAGTAGCGGGGGGGAAACAGATACGCAGTATTTT

J: TRBJ2-7
size: .
D: TRBD2
V: TRBV18
CDR3: CASSPLAITSGDGKGNEQYF
DNA: TGTGCCAGCTCACCCCTGGCGATAACTAGCGGGGATGGTAAAGGTAACGAGCAGTACTTC

J: TRBJ1-1
size: .
D: TRBD1
V: TRBV19
CDR3: CASRGTANTEAFF
DNA: TGTGCCAGTCGGGGGACAGCGAACACTGAAGCTTTCTTT

J: TRBJ1-1
size: .
D: TRBD1
V: TRBV9
CDR3: CASSADRGHSVWTEAFF
DNA: TGTGCCAGCAGTGCGGACAGGGGGCATTCTGTTTGGACTGAAGCTTTCTTT

J: TRBJ2-7
size: .
D: TRBD1
V: TRBV7-9
CDR3: CASRAGTGGVRDEQYF
DNA: TGTGCCAGCAGGGCCGGGACAGGGGGCGTTCGGGACGAGCAGTACTTC

J: TRBJ1-3
size: .
D: TRBD1
V: TRBV7-8
CDR3: CASSLAQGAGNTIYF
DNA: TGTGCCAGCAGCTTAGCCCAGGGGGCTGGAAACACCATATATTTT

J: TRBJ2-2
size: once
D: .
V: TRBV4-3
CDR3: CASSLSNGELFF
DNA: TGCGCCAGCAGCCTTAGTAACGGGGAGCTGTTTTTT

J: TRBJ2-1
size: medium-sized
D: .
V: TRBV4-2
CDR3: CASSQALEGEQFF
DNA: TGTGCCAGCAGCCAAGCTCTAGAAGGTGAGCAGTTCTTC

J: TRBJ1-3
size: .
D: TRBD1
V: TRBV27
CDR3: CASSRQGDGNTIYF
DNA: TGTGCCAGCAGTCGACAGGGGGACGGAAACACCATATATTTT

J: TRBJ2-1
size: .
D: .
V: TRBV29-1
CDR3: CSVVRDTYNEQFF
DNA: TGCAGCGTCGTCCGGGACACCTACAATGAGCAGTTCTTC

J: TRBJ1-1
size: .
D: .
V: TRBV7-9
CDR3: CASRLAGGYTEAFF
DNA: TGTGCCAGCAGGTTGGCGGGCGGCTACACTGAAGCTTTCTTT

J: TRBJ2-5
size: .
D: .
V: TRBV7-9
CDR3: CASSLETGRETQYF
DNA: TGTGCCAGCAGCTTAGAAACAGGGCGGGAGACCCAGTACTTC

J: TRBJ2-1
size: .
D: .
V: TRBV5-1
CDR3: CASAQGPYNEQFF
DNA: TGCGCCAGCGCCCAGGGGCCCTACAATGAGCAGTTCTTC

J: TRBJ2-7
size: .
D: TRBD2
V: TRBV27
CDR3: CASSLKASGSREQYF
DNA: TGTGCCAGCAGTTTAAAGGCTAGCGGGTCGAGAGAGCAGTACTTC

J: TRBJ2-7
size: .
D: TRBD1
V: TRBV27
CDR3: CASSAWTGADYEQYF
DNA: TGTGCCAGCAGTGCGTGGACAGGGGCTGACTACGAGCAGTACTTC

J: TRBJ1-2
size: .
D: .
V: TRBV6-4
CDR3: CASSEGETLRVDGYTF
DNA: TGTGCCAGCAGTGAAGGGGAAACCCTTAGAGTTGATGGCTACACCTTC

J: TRBJ1-1
size: .
D: .
V: TRBV19
CDR3: CASTQREWTEAFF
DNA: TGTGCCAGTACCCAGCGGGAGTGGACTGAAGCTTTCTTT

J: TRBJ2-7
size: .
D: TRBD1
V: TRBV6-5
CDR3: CASSDRSVSYEQYF
DNA: TGTGCCAGTTCGGACAGGTCAGTCTCCTACGAGCAGTACTTC

J: TRBJ1-5
size: few
D: TRBD1
V: TRBV2
CDR3: CASRAPTGANQPQHF
DNA: TGTGCCAGCAGGGCTCCGACAGGGGCAAATCAGCCCCAGCATTTT

J: TRBJ2-1
size: .
D: .
V: TRBV2
CDR3: CAHAVSILGGGASYNEQFF
DNA: TGTGCCCATGCTGTTAGTATTCTCGGTGGGGGGGCCAGCTACAATGAGCAGTTCTTC

J: TRBJ1-2
size: .
D: .
V: TRBV6-1
CDR3: CASRRAVGGYTF
DNA: TGTGCCAGCCGGAGGGCGGTGGGGGGCTACACCTTC

J: TRBJ2-3
size: .
D: TRBD2
V: TRBV16
CDR3: CASSQRPGTSGVADTQYF
DNA: TGTGCCAGCAGCCAACGTCCCGGGACTAGCGGGGTGGCAGATACGCAGTATTTT

J: TRBJ2-7
size: few
D: TRBD1
V: TRBV5-4
CDR3: CASSFQGAYEQYF
DNA: TGTGCCAGCAGCTTCCAGGGGGCCTACGAGCAGTACTTC

J: TRBJ2-2
size: .
D: .
V: TRBV7-9
CDR3: CASSFGQIMNTGELFF
DNA: TGTGCCAGCAGCTTCGGACAGATAATGAACACCGGGGAGCTGTTTTTT

J: TRBJ2-1
size: .
D: .
V: TRBV5-1
CDR3: CASSLRGGSSQFF
DNA: TGCGCCAGCAGCTTACGGGGTGGAAGCTCGCAGTTCTTC

J: TRBJ2-3
size: .
D: .
V: TRBV20-1
CDR3: CSARRLPVQYF
DNA: TGCAGTGCTAGGAGGCTACCAGTGCAGTATTTT

J: TRBJ1-2
size: .
D: .
V: TRBV18
CDR3: CASSPLDRANYGYTF
DNA: TGTGCCAGCTCACCGCTGGACAGAGCTAACTATGGCTACACCTTC

J: TRBJ2-2
size: once
D: TRBD2
V: TRBV10-2
CDR3: CASSGALAGGGELFF
DNA: TGCGCCAGCAGTGGAGCTCTAGCGGGGGGCGGGGAGCTGTTTTTT

J: TRBJ1-6
size: .
D: TRBD1
V: TRBV19
CDR3: CASSRQGNEYNSPLHF
DNA: TGTGCCAGTAGCCGACAGGGGAATGAGTATAATTCACCCCTCCACTTT

J: TRBJ1-6
size: .
D: TRBD1
V: TRBV5-4
CDR3: CASSWGTGDNSPLHF
DNA: TGTGCCAGCAGCTGGGGGACAGGGGACAATTCACCCCTCCACTTT

J: TRBJ1-1
size: few
D: TRBD1
V: TRBV11-2
CDR3: CASSLTGGFAEAFF
DNA: TGTGCCAGCAGCTTAACAGGGGGCTTCGCTGAAGCTTTCTTT